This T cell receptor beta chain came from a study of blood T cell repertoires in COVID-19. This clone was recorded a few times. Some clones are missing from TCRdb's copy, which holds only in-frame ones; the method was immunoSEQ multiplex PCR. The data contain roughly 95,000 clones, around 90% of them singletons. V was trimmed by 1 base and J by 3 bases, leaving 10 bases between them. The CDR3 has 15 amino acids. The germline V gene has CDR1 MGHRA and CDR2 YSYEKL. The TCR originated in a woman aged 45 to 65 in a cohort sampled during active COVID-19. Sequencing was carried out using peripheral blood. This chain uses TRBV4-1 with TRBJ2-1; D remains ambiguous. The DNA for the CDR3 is TGCGCCAGCAGCCAAGGAGGCCTGAACTACAATGAGCAGTTCTTC. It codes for CASSQGGLNYNEQFF.